A selection of T cell receptor beta chains follows, all from one sample in a study of Graves' ophthalmopathy and Graves' hyperthyroidism. TCRdb re-analysed the multiplex PCR reads in MiXCR, keeping a single row per CDR3 protein. The sample has fewer than 70,000 distinct CDR3 sequences; roughly half are singletons. The sequencing input was peripheral blood. Receptor source: an adult woman with Graves' ophthalmopathy. Each CDR3 is given with its conserved first and last residue. Each record gives: J gene, clone size, D gene, V gene, CDR3 protein, CDR3 DNA. D genes are given only for firm matches. Clone size appears in some rows only: once, few, many, or a class for an expanded clone.

J: TRBJ2-1; size: many; D: NA; V: TRBV12-3/TRBV12-4; CDR3: CASSPRTAYNEQFF; DNA: TGTGCCAGCAGCCCGAGGACAGCCTACAATGAGCAGTTCTTC
J: TRBJ1-6; size: NA; D: TRBD1; V: TRBV15; CDR3: CATSPRPGGESNSPLHF; DNA: TGTGCCACCAGCCCCCGCCCAGGGGGGGAGAGTAATTCACCCCTCCACTTT
J: TRBJ1-2; size: once; D: NA; V: TRBV25-1; CDR3: CASSERATYGYTF; DNA: TGTGCCAGCAGTGAGAGAGCTACCTATGGCTACACCTTC
J: TRBJ2-3; size: many; D: TRBD2; V: TRBV7-3; CDR3: CASTLFSGRTDTQYF; DNA: TGTGCCAGCACCCTGTTTAGCGGGAGAACAGATACGCAGTATTTT
J: TRBJ2-2; size: NA; D: NA; V: TRBV19; CDR3: CARTGHVNTRELFF; DNA: TGTGCCAGAACGGGACACGTAAACACCAGGGAGCTGTTTTTT
J: TRBJ1-4; size: NA; D: NA; V: TRBV7-9; CDR3: CASNPVNDKLFF; DNA: TGTGCCAGCAACCCCGTAAATGATAAACTGTTTTTT
J: TRBJ2-2; size: NA; D: TRBD1; V: TRBV25-1; CDR3: CASNDSRDRDTGELLF; DNA: TGTGCCAGCAATGACTCGAGGGACAGGGACACCGGGGAGCTGCTTTTT
J: TRBJ2-1; size: NA; D: TRBD2; V: TRBV7-3; CDR3: CASSLVAGDNEQFF; DNA: TGTGCCAGCAGCTTGGTAGCGGGGGACAATGAGCAGTTCTTC
J: TRBJ2-3; size: many; D: TRBD1; V: TRBV20-1; CDR3: CSATDRGEGTDTQYF; DNA: TGCAGTGCGACGGACAGGGGAGAGGGCACAGATACGCAGTATTTT
J: TRBJ2-7; size: NA; D: TRBD2; V: TRBV7-9; CDR3: CASSLASGRAYEQYF; DNA: TGTGCCAGCAGCTTAGCTAGCGGGAGGGCCTACGAGCAGTACTTC
J: TRBJ2-1; size: many; D: TRBD1; V: TRBV7-9; CDR3: CASSSFGQGSLNEQFF; DNA: TGTGCCAGCAGCTCTTTCGGACAGGGGTCCCTCAATGAGCAGTTCTTC
J: TRBJ1-5; size: once; D: NA; V: TRBV7-9; CDR3: CASSLWLAFSYNEPQHF; DNA: TGTGCCAGCAGCTTATGGCTAGCCTTCTCCTACAATGAGCCCCAGCATTTT
J: TRBJ2-2; size: NA; D: NA; V: TRBV29-1; CDR3: CSVDQAGRFDTGELFF; DNA: TGCAGCGTTGACCAGGCGGGACGGTTTGACACCGGGGAGCTGTTTTTT
J: TRBJ2-2; size: once; D: NA; V: TRBV6-5; CDR3: CASRQGQLNTGELFF; DNA: TGTGCCAGCAGACAGGGACAACTAAACACCGGGGAGCTGTTTTTT
J: TRBJ2-1; size: NA; D: NA; V: TRBV5-1; CDR3: CASSLKIVKYNEQFF; DNA: TGCGCCAGCAGCTTGAAGATTGTAAAATACAATGAGCAGTTCTTC
J: TRBJ2-1; size: many; D: TRBD2; V: TRBV11-2; CDR3: CASSSTSGRANEQFF; DNA: TGTGCCAGCAGCTCCACTAGCGGGAGGGCTAATGAGCAGTTCTTC
J: TRBJ2-5; size: many; D: NA; V: TRBV9; CDR3: CASSVGPSFQETQYF; DNA: TGTGCCAGCAGCGTAGGACCCTCTTTTCAAGAGACCCAGTACTTC
J: TRBJ2-6; size: NA; D: NA; V: TRBV12-3/TRBV12-4; CDR3: CASGPRVAGANVLTF; DNA: TGTGCCAGCGGTCCTCGGGTTGCAGGGGCCAACGTCCTGACTTTC
J: TRBJ2-1; size: NA; D: TRBD2; V: TRBV7-3; CDR3: CASRGLAGNNEQFF; DNA: TGTGCCAGCAGGGGACTAGCGGGAAACAATGAGCAGTTCTTC
J: TRBJ2-1; size: NA; D: NA; V: TRBV29-1; CDR3: CSLESGEQFF; DNA: TGCAGCTTGGAATCCGGGGAGCAGTTCTTC
J: TRBJ1-1; size: NA; D: NA; V: TRBV20-1; CDR3: CNARDWGTSTEAFF; DNA: TGCAATGCTAGAGATTGGGGGACTTCCACTGAAGCTTTCTTT
J: TRBJ1-5; size: few; D: NA; V: TRBV10-3; CDR3: CAISESGQFNQPQHF; DNA: TGTGCCATCAGTGAGTCAGGACAGTTCAATCAGCCCCAGCATTTT
J: TRBJ2-7; size: many; D: TRBD1; V: TRBV12-3/TRBV12-4; CDR3: CASSRTGGYEQYF; DNA: TGTGCCAGCAGCCGGACAGGGGGATACGAGCAGTACTTC
J: TRBJ2-3; size: NA; D: TRBD2; V: TRBV6-4; CDR3: CANSTSGSTDTQYF; DNA: TGTGCCAACAGTACTAGCGGGAGCACAGATACGCAGTATTTT
J: TRBJ2-5; size: NA; D: TRBD2; V: TRBV4-3; CDR3: CASSQDGTSGQQETQYF; DNA: TGCGCCAGCAGCCAAGACGGGACTAGCGGCCAACAAGAGACCCAGTACTTC
J: TRBJ1-4; size: NA; D: NA; V: TRBV6-1; CDR3: CASNFGTGDEKLFF; DNA: TGTGCCAGCAATTTCGGGACGGGGGATGAAAAACTGTTTTTT
J: TRBJ2-3; size: many; D: TRBD1; V: TRBV19; CDR3: CASSIRQGHKTDTQYF; DNA: TGTGCCAGTAGTATAAGACAGGGGCATAAGACAGATACGCAGTATTTT
J: TRBJ2-2; size: many; D: NA; V: TRBV28; CDR3: CASRRHDTGELFF; DNA: TGTGCCAGCAGAAGACACGACACCGGGGAGCTGTTTTTT
J: TRBJ2-1; size: few; D: TRBD2; V: TRBV30; CDR3: CAWSRGLAVLSSYNEQFF; DNA: TGTGCCTGGAGTAGGGGACTAGCGGTCCTGAGCTCCTACAATGAGCAGTTCTTC
J: TRBJ1-4; size: NA; D: NA; V: TRBV4-2; CDR3: CASSADRRNEKLFF; DNA: TGTGCCAGCAGTGCCGACAGAAGAAATGAAAAACTGTTTTTT
J: TRBJ1-2; size: NA; D: TRBD1; V: TRBV20-1; CDR3: CSASDVEGAEGYTF; DNA: TGCAGTGCTAGCGACGTCGAGGGGGCGGAGGGCTACACCTTC
J: TRBJ2-2; size: few; D: TRBD1; V: TRBV4-1; CDR3: CASSQAGQDTGELFF; DNA: TGCGCCAGCAGCCAAGCGGGACAGGACACCGGGGAGCTGTTTTTT
J: TRBJ2-7; size: NA; D: NA; V: TRBV20-1; CDR3: CSAQPPGRPEQYF; DNA: TGCAGTGCTCAACCCCCAGGGAGGCCCGAGCAGTACTTC
J: TRBJ2-1; size: NA; D: TRBD2; V: TRBV19; CDR3: CASSRLAEYNEQFF; DNA: TGTGCCAGTAGTCGGCTAGCGGAGTACAATGAGCAGTTCTTC
J: TRBJ1-4; size: NA; D: TRBD1; V: TRBV19; CDR3: CASSTTGDRGINPEEKLFF; DNA: TGTGCCAGTAGTACGACAGGGGACAGGGGGATCAATCCCGAAGAAAAACTGTTTTTT
J: TRBJ2-7; size: NA; D: TRBD1; V: TRBV7-9; CDR3: CASSWTGGYEQYF; DNA: TGTGCCAGCAGCTGGACAGGGGGCTACGAGCAGTACTTC
J: TRBJ2-3; size: NA; D: NA; V: TRBV20-1; CDR3: CSARDQGHTDTQYF; DNA: TGCAGTGCTAGAGATCAGGGACACACAGATACGCAGTATTTT
J: TRBJ2-1; size: NA; D: TRBD1; V: TRBV19; CDR3: CASSTGTGGRNEQFF; DNA: TGTGCCAGTAGTACAGGGACAGGGGGGAGGAATGAGCAGTTCTTC
J: TRBJ1-1; size: NA; D: NA; V: TRBV29-1; CDR3: CSVEDRRVNTEAFF; DNA: TGCAGCGTTGAAGATCGGCGGGTGAACACTGAAGCTTTCTTT
J: TRBJ1-4; size: many; D: TRBD1; V: TRBV29-1; CDR3: CSVSGQGMREKLFF; DNA: TGCAGCGTCTCTGGACAGGGAATGAGAGAAAAACTGTTTTTT
J: TRBJ1-2; size: many; D: NA; V: TRBV6-5; CDR3: CASSQGRAYGYTF; DNA: TGTGCCAGCAGCCAGGGGAGGGCCTATGGCTACACCTTC
J: TRBJ1-2; size: many; D: NA; V: TRBV28; CDR3: CASNQPTSNYGYTF; DNA: TGTGCCAGCAACCAACCGACATCTAACTATGGCTACACCTTC
J: TRBJ2-1; size: NA; D: NA; V: TRBV7-9; CDR3: CASSLEGDRGTEQFF; DNA: TGTGCCAGCAGCTTAGAGGGGGACCGCGGGACTGAGCAGTTCTTC
J: TRBJ2-1; size: few; D: NA; V: TRBV18; CDR3: CASSPKTEQFF; DNA: TGTGCCAGCTCACCCAAGACTGAGCAGTTCTTC
J: TRBJ2-2; size: many; D: TRBD2; V: TRBV5-1; CDR3: CASSLEGTSGIANTGELFF; DNA: TGCGCCAGCAGCTTGGAGGGGACTAGCGGGATAGCGAACACCGGGGAGCTGTTTTTT
J: TRBJ1-6; size: many; D: NA; V: TRBV4-2; CDR3: CASSQDASGVSPLHF; DNA: TGTGCCAGCAGCCAAGACGCCTCGGGAGTTTCACCCCTCCACTTT
J: TRBJ1-4; size: NA; D: NA; V: TRBV2; CDR3: CASTMGVEKLFF; DNA: TGTGCCAGCACAATGGGGGTTGAAAAACTGTTTTTT
J: TRBJ2-6; size: NA; D: TRBD1; V: TRBV7-3; CDR3: CASSLTGNPSGANVLTF; DNA: TGTGCCAGCAGTCTGACAGGGAATCCCTCTGGGGCCAACGTCTTGACTTTC
J: TRBJ2-1; size: many; D: NA; V: TRBV5-1; CDR3: CASSRLGVIGGRGNEQFF; DNA: TGCGCCAGCAGCCGCTTGGGTGTTATTGGAGGAAGGGGCAATGAGCAGTTCTTC
J: TRBJ2-5; size: few; D: TRBD2; V: TRBV15; CDR3: CATSRDLWSSGRAAETQYF; DNA: TGTGCCACCAGCAGAGATCTATGGTCCAGCGGGAGAGCTGCAGAGACCCAGTACTTC
J: TRBJ2-1; size: NA; D: NA; V: TRBV12-5; CDR3: CASGLGDVREQFF; DNA: TGTGCTAGTGGTTTAGGGGACGTCCGGGAGCAGTTCTTC
J: TRBJ1-6; size: many; D: TRBD1; V: TRBV28; CDR3: CASGQTGLNSPLHF; DNA: TGTGCCAGCGGCCAGACAGGGCTCAATTCACCCCTCCACTTT
J: TRBJ1-2; size: many; D: TRBD1; V: TRBV20-1; CDR3: CSAPRLPGQVANYGYTF; DNA: TGCAGTGCTCCCCGCCTTCCAGGACAGGTCGCTAACTATGGCTACACCTTC
J: TRBJ1-4; size: NA; D: TRBD1; V: TRBV20-1; CDR3: CNAGGQGGCEKLFF; DNA: TGCAATGCTGGGGGACAGGGGGGTTGCGAAAAACTGTTTTTT
J: TRBJ1-5; size: few; D: NA; V: TRBV27; CDR3: CASSLFGGGHQPQHF; DNA: TGTGCCAGCAGTTTATTTGGAGGGGGGCATCAGCCCCAGCATTTT
J: TRBJ2-5; size: NA; D: TRBD2; V: TRBV20-1; CDR3: CSAGLAETQYF; DNA: TGCAGTGCTGGACTAGCGGAGACCCAGTACTTC
J: TRBJ1-6; size: NA; D: TRBD1; V: TRBV12-3/TRBV12-4; CDR3: CASSFRGQGNSPLHF; DNA: TGTGCCAGCAGTTTCCGGGGACAGGGTAATTCACCCCTCCACTTT